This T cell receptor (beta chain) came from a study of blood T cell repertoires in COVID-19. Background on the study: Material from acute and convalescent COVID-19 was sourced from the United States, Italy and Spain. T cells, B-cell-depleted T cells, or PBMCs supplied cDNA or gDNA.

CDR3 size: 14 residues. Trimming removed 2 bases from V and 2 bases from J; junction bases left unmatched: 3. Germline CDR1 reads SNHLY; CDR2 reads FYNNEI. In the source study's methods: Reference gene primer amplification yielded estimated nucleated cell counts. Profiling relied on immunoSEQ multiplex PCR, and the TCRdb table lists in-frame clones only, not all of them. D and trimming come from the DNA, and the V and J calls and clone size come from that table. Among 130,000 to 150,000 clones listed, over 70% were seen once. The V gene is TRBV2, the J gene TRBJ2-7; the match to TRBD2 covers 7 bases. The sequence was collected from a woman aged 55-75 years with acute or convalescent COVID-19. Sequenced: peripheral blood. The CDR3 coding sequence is TGTGCCAGCAGTGAACTAGCGGACCCCTACGAGCAGTACTTC. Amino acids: CASSELADPYEQYF.